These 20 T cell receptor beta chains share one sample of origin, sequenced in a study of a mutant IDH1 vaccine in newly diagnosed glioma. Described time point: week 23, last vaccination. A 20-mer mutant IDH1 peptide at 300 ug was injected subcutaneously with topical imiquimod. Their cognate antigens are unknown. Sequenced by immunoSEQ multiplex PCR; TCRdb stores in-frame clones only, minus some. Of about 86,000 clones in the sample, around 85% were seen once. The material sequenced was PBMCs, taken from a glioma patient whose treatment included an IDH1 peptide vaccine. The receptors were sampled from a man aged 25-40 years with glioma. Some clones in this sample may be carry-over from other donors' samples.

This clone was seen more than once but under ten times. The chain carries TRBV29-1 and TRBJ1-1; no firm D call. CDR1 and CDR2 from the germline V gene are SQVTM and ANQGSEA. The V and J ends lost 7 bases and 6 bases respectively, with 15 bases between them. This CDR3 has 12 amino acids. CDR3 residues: CSGSYVRAEAFF. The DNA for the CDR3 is TGCAGCGGGTCGTATGTTCGGGCTGAAGCTTTCTTT.

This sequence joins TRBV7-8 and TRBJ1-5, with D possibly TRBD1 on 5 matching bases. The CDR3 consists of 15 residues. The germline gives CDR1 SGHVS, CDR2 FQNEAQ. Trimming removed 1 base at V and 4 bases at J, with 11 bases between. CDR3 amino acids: CASSLGGDANQPQHF. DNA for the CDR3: TGTGCCAGCAGCTTAGGTGGGGACGCTAATCAGCCCCAGCATTTT.

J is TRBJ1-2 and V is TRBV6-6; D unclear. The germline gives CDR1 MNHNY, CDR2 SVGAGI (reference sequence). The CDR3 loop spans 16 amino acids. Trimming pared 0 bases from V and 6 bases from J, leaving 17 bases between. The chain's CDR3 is CASSYSKDRYSNGYTF. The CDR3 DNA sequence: TGTGCCAGCAGTTACTCGAAGGATCGGTACAGTAATGGCTACACCTTC.

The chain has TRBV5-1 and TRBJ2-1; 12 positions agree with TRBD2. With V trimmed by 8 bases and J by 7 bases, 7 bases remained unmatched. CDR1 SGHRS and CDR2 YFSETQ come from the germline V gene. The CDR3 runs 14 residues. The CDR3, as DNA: TGCGCCAGTACCCCCGGGACTAGCGGGAATGAGCAGTTCTTC. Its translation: CASTPGTSGNEQFF.

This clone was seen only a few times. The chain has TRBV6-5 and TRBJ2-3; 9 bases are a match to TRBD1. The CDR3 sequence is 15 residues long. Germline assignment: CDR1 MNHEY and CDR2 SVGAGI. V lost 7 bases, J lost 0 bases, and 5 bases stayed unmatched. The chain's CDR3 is CASNPQGASTDTQYF. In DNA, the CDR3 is TGTGCCAGCAACCCACAGGGGGCGAGCACAGATACGCAGTATTTT.

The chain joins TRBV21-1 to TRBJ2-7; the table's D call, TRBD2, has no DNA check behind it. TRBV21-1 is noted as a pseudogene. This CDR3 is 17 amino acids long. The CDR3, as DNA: TGTGCCAGCAGCAAAGAGAGGCTAGCGGGAGGTGCCTACGAGCAGTACTTC. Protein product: CASSKERLAGGAYEQYF.

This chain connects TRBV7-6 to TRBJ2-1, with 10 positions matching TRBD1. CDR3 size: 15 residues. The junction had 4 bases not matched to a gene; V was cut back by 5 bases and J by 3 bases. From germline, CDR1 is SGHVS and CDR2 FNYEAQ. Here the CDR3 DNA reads TGTGCCAGCAGCACGGACAGGGGGAACTACAATGAGCAGTTCTTC. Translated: CASSTDRGNYNEQFF.

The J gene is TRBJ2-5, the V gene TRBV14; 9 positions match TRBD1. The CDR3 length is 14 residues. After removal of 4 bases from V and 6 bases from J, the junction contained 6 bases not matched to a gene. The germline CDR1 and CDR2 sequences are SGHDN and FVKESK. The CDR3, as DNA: TGTGCCAGCAGCCCGACCGGACAGGGGCAGACCCAGTACTTC. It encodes CASSPTGQGQTQYF.

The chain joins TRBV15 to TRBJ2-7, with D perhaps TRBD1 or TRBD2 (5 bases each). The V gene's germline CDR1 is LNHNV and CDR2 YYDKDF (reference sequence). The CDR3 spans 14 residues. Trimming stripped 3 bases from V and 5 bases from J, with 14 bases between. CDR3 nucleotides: TGTGCCACCAGCAGGTGGGACCAGTGGGACGAGCAGTACTTC. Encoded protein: CATSRWDQWDEQYF.

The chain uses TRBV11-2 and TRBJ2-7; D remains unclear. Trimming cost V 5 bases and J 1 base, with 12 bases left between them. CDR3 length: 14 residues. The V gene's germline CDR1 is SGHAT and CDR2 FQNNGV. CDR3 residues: CASSRTEGSYEQYF. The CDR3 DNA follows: TGTGCCAGCAGCAGAACGGAAGGGTCCTACGAGCAGTACTTC.

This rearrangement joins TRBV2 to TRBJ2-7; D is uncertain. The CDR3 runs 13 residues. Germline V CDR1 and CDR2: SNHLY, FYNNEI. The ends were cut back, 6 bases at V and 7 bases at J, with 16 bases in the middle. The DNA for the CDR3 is TGTGCCAGCAGAGGATACACGTTCTGGGAGCAGTACTTC. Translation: CASRGYTFWEQYF.

The CDR3 coding sequence is TGTGCCAGCAAGGTGGGCAGGGGGCAAGTACAATCCGGGGAGCTGTTTTTT. It specifies CASKVGRGQVQSGELFF. V usage is TRBV27 and J usage is TRBJ2-2; 8 nucleotides agree with TRBD1. CDR1 is MNHEY, CDR2 SMNVEV, per germline (reference sequence). The V segment lost 7 bases and the J segment 6 bases; nucleotides outside the gene matches: 16. This CDR3 has 17 amino acids.

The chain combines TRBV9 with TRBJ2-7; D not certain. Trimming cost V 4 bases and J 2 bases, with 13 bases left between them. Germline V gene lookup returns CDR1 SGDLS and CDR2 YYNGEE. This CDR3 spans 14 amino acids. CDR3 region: CASSPHTSTYEQYF. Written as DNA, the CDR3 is TGTGCCAGCAGCCCACACACCTCAACCTACGAGCAGTACTTC.

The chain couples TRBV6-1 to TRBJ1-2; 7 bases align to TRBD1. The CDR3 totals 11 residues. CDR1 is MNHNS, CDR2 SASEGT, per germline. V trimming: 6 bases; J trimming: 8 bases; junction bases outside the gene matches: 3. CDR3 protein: CASSRQGGYTF. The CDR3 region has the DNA TGTGCCAGCAGCAGACAGGGAGGCTACACCTTC.

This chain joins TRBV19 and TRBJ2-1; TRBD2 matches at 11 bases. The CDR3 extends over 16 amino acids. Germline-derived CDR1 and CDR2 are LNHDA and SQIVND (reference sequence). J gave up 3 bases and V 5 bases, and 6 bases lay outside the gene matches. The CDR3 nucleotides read TGTGCCAGTAGTGTAACGGGACTAGCGGACTACAATGAGCAGTTCTTC. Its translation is CASSVTGLADYNEQFF.

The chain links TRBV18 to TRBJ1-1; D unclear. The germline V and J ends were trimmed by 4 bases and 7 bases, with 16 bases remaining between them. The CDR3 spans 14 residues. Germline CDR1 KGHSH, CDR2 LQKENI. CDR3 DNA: TGTGCCAGCTCACAGGCGGGGTTATTGATTGAAGCTTTCTTT. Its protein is CASSQAGLLIEAFF.

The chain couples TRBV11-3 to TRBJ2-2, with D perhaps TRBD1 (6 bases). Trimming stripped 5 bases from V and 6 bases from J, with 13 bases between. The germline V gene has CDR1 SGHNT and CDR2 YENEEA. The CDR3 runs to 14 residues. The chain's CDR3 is CASSTGQGSGELFF. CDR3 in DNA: TGTGCCAGCAGCACAGGGCAGGGATCCGGGGAGCTGTTTTTT.

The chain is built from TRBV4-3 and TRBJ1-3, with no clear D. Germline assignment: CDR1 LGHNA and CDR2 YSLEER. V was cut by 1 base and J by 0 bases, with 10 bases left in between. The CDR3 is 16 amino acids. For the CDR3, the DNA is TGCGCCAGCAGCCAAGTACCCGAACTCTCTGGAAACACCATATATTTT. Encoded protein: CASSQVPELSGNTIYF.

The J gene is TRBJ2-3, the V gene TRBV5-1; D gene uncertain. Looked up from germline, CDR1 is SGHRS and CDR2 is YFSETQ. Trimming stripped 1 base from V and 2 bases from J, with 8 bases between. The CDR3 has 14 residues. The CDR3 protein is CASSLTESTDTQYF. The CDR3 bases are TGCGCCAGCAGCTTGACTGAATCCACAGATACGCAGTATTTT. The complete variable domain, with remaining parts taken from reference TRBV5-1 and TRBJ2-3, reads KAGVTQTPRYLIKTRGQQVTLSCSPISGHRSVSWYQQTPGQGLQFLFEYFSETQRNKGNFPGRFSGRQFSNSRSEMNVSTLELGDSALYLCASSLTESTDTQYFGPGTRLTVL.

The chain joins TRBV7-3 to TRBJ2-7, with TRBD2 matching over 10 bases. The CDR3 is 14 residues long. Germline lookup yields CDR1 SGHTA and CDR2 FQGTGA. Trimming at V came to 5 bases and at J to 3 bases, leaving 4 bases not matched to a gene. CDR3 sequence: CASSRTSGSYEQYF. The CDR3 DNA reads TGTGCCAGCAGCAGGACTAGCGGAAGCTACGAGCAGTACTTC.